These T cell receptor beta chains were read from a single sample in a study of shared clonotypes between healthy human individuals. TCRdb keeps only in-frame clones here, not all; method: immunoSEQ multiplex PCR. The data contain roughly 480,000 clones, around 80% of them singletons. Sequencing was carried out using PBMCs. Source of these receptors: a woman in her thirties or forties in good health. Some clones in this sample may be carry-over from other donors' samples. Each CDR3 is given without its conserved first and last residue.

J gene: NA; V gene: TRBV11-1; CDR3 protein: ASSLAGGSSYEQY
J gene: TRBJ2-5; V gene: TRBV6-6; CDR3 protein: ASSNTKEREETQY
J gene: TRBJ2-6; V gene: TRBV5-1; CDR3 protein: ASSLAGSSGANVLT
J gene: TRBJ1-1; V gene: TRBV7-2; CDR3 protein: ASSLEGRRNTEAF
J gene: TRBJ1-5; V gene: TRBV19; CDR3 protein: ASSPRDTYTMLQPQH
J gene: TRBJ2-2; V gene: TRBV5-1; CDR3 protein: ASSFGGQTGELF
J gene: TRBJ2-2; V gene: TRBV29-1; CDR3 protein: SVERGRGELF
J gene: TRBJ2-4; V gene: TRBV5-1; CDR3 protein: ASSLGALAKNIQY
J gene: TRBJ1-4; V gene: TRBV4-2; CDR3 protein: ASSQGQGWVATNEKLF
J gene: TRBJ1-1; V gene: TRBV10-1; CDR3 protein: ASSESGGRNTEAF
J gene: TRBJ2-1; V gene: TRBV11-3; CDR3 protein: ASSSGTSGRSEQF
J gene: TRBJ1-2; V gene: TRBV23-1; CDR3 protein: ASSQPGDSLGGYT
J gene: TRBJ2-7; V gene: TRBV4-1; CDR3 protein: ASSQAPGGPRYEQY
J gene: TRBJ2-1; V gene: TRBV7-8; CDR3 protein: ASSLGTSNEQF
J gene: TRBJ1-3; V gene: TRBV25-1; CDR3 protein: ASSPGLGVGNTIY
J gene: TRBJ2-1; V gene: TRBV28; CDR3 protein: ASSLKVGGRHEQF
J gene: TRBJ2-2; V gene: TRBV19; CDR3 protein: ASRGADTNTGELF
J gene: TRBJ2-2; V gene: TRBV6-5; CDR3 protein: ASSSGTATGELF
J gene: TRBJ1-1; V gene: TRBV25-1; CDR3 protein: ASSGGSEAF
J gene: TRBJ2-7; V gene: TRBV6-4; CDR3 protein: ASSETSGSYNEQY
J gene: TRBJ2-7; V gene: TRBV7-2; CDR3 protein: ASITQGGAYEQY
J gene: TRBJ2-7; V gene: TRBV30; CDR3 protein: ASGGPSTH
J gene: TRBJ1-1; V gene: TRBV28; CDR3 protein: ASSLGQTGGINTEAF
J gene: TRBJ2-5; V gene: TRBV13; CDR3 protein: ASSLGLAGGPQETQY
J gene: TRBJ1-4; V gene: TRBV7-2; CDR3 protein: ASSPKNRGGNEKLF
J gene: TRBJ1-5; V gene: TRBV4-2; CDR3 protein: ASSQDRGGKRPQH
J gene: TRBJ1-2; V gene: TRBV6-5; CDR3 protein: ASSSPGRELAGGYT